What follows are 20 T cell receptor beta chains derived from one specimen sequenced in a study of blood T cell repertoires in COVID-19. This table comes from immunoSEQ multiplex PCR, and its TCRdb copy is limited to in-frame clones, with some not included. The sample shows some 200,000 clones, 80% to 90% of them seen only once. The source material was peripheral blood. The receptor set was obtained from a woman aged 80 or over with COVID-19, enrolled during active disease.

This chain joins TRBV6-6 and TRBJ1-1; D gene uncertain. The V and J ends lost 5 bases and 2 bases respectively, with 12 bases between them. Germline V gene sequence: CDR1 MNHNY, CDR2 SVGAGI (reference sequence). The CDR3 contains 14 residues. In DNA, the CDR3 is TGTGCCAGCAGTCGACACAAATCTAACACTGAAGCTTTCTTT. It is translated as CASSRHKSNTEAFF.

This chain joins TRBV9 and TRBJ2-2, with D possibly matching TRBD1 (7 bases). The CDR3 spans 15 residues. Germline lookup yields CDR1 SGDLS and CDR2 YYNGEE. Trimming removed 4 bases from V and 7 bases from J, with 17 bases in between. CDR3 in DNA: TGTGCCAGCAGCTCCGGGGGACAGTCCTTCGGGGAGCTGTTTTTT. Translated: CASSSGGQSFGELFF.

There are a few counts of this clone. The rearrangement joins TRBV2 to TRBJ1-5; possibly TRBD1 for D (6 bases). Trimming left V 2 bases short and J 5 bases short, with 10 bases between. Germline assignment: CDR1 SNHLY and CDR2 FYNNEI. The CDR3 sequence is 14 residues long. This chain's CDR3 is CASSEQGNYQPQHF. In DNA form, the CDR3 reads TGTGCCAGCAGTGAACAGGGGAACTATCAGCCCCAGCATTTT. The full variable domain, rest sourced from reference TRBV2 and TRBJ1-5, is EPEVTQTPSHQVTQMGQEVILRCVPISNHLYFYWYRQILGQKVEFLVSFYNNEISEKSEIFDDQFSVERPDGSNFTLKIRSTKLEDSAMYFCASSEQGNYQPQHFGDGTRLSIL.

This rearrangement joins TRBV4-3 to TRBJ1-2; TRBD1 matches at 9 bases. V lost 8 bases and J lost 0; bases outside the gene matches: 10. The germline CDR1 and CDR2 sequences are LGHNA and YSLEER. The length of the CDR3 is 16 residues. DNA of the CDR3: TGCGCCAGCCTGGGACAGGGTGAAGGCTCTAACTATGGCTACACCTTC. Translating it yields CASLGQGEGSNYGYTF.

The count of this clone is one. The CDR3 coding sequence is TGTGCCAGCGGACTCACAGATACGCAGTATTTT. Protein product: CASGLTDTQYF. V and J are TRBV2 and TRBJ2-3; a weak D match, TRBD2 (5 bases). Germline V lookup: CDR1 SNHLY, CDR2 FYNNEI. V was shortened by 8 bases and J by 2 bases, with 5 bases between the two germline ends. This CDR3 is 11 amino acids long.

CDR3: CASSAWGLRGYTF. DNA for the CDR3: TGTGCCAGCAGCGCTTGGGGGCTGCGGGGCTACACCTTC. The genes are TRBV6-5 and TRBJ1-2; possibly TRBD1 for D (6 bases). V dropped 6 bases and J dropped 8 bases, with 16 bases sitting between them. Per germline, CDR1 MNHEY and CDR2 SVGAGI. The CDR3 is 13 amino acids.

This clone came up a few times. The chain has TRBV6-1 and TRBJ1-4; a possible D gene is TRBD1 (6 bases). V was shortened by 0 bases and J by 6 bases, with 8 bases between the two germline ends. Germline CDR1 is MNHNS and CDR2 is SASEGT. The CDR3 length is 14 residues. This CDR3 is CASSEAGADEKLFF. CDR3 in DNA: TGTGCCAGCAGTGAAGCGGGGGCAGATGAAAAACTGTTTTTT.

V usage is TRBV6-5 and J usage is TRBJ2-6; D ambiguous. V lost 6 bases, J lost 4 bases, and 13 bases lay in between. The CDR3 is 15 amino acids. In germline, CDR1 is MNHEY, CDR2 SVGAGI. The CDR3 is CASRAGLGGANVLTF. The CDR3 bases are TGTGCCAGCAGAGCCGGGTTAGGAGGGGCCAACGTCCTGACTTTC.

In its sample, this clone was seen a few times. The chain couples TRBV7-9 to TRBJ1-1; perhaps TRBD1 as D (6 bases). The length of the CDR3 is 14 residues. Per the germline V gene, CDR1 is SEHNR and CDR2 is FQNEAQ (reference sequence). V was trimmed by 2 bases and J by 5 bases, leaving 12 bases between them. CDR3 sequence: CASSLSGARTEAFF. CDR3 nucleotides: TGTGCCAGCAGCTTATCAGGGGCTAGGACTGAAGCTTTCTTT.

This sequence joins TRBV12-3 or TRBV12-4 and TRBJ1-1; possible D gene TRBD1, 5 bases. V was shortened by 3 bases and J by 2 bases, with 7 bases between the two germline ends. The CDR3 runs 13 residues. This CDR3 reads CASSFRANTEAFF. CDR3 in DNA: TGTGCCAGCAGTTTCAGGGCCAACACTGAAGCTTTCTTT.

Notes on this clone: Other DNA sequences in the same sample also yield this CDR3. This chain joins TRBV12-3 or TRBV12-4 and TRBJ1-1; 9 bases agree with TRBD1. The CDR3 has 13 amino acids. The trim removed 6 bases at V and 2 bases at J, leaving 1 base unmatched. CDR3: CASRGQGNTEAFF. The CDR3 bases are TGTGCCAGCAGGGGACAGGGTAACACTGAAGCTTTCTTT.

The J gene is TRBJ2-1, the V gene TRBV5-6; 9 positions match TRBD2. Germline CDR1 SGHDT, CDR2 YYEEEE. Germline trimming cut 3 bases from V and 0 bases from J; bases unmatched to any gene: 4. The CDR3 is made up of 16 amino acids. CDR3 DNA: TGTGCCAGCAGCTATTATAGCGGGAGCTCCTACAATGAGCAGTTCTTC. It codes for CASSYYSGSSYNEQFF.

This chain connects TRBV19 to TRBJ2-1, with 8 bases identical to TRBD2. The CDR3 spans 19 residues. CDR1 LNHDA and CDR2 SQIVND come from the germline V gene (reference sequence). V dropped 5 bases and J dropped 4; count of bases not matched to a gene: 19. Here the CDR3 reads CASSSPGGGAKGGYNEQFF. CDR3 in DNA: TGTGCCAGTAGTTCTCCCGGGGGGGGCGCAAAAGGAGGGTACAATGAGCAGTTCTTC.

This CDR3 is CASLRGPLMNEQFF. CDR3 nucleotides: TGTGCCAGCCTCAGAGGGCCCCTAATGAATGAGCAGTTCTTC. V usage is TRBV5-6 and J usage is TRBJ2-1; D perhaps matches TRBD2 (5 bases). Trimming took off 7 bases at V and 7 bases at J, with 18 bases between the two ends. Germline CDR1 is SGHDT and CDR2 is YYEEEE. CDR3 length: 14 amino acids.

CDR3 protein: CASSGQGANSPLHF. As DNA, the CDR3 is TGTGCCAGCAGTGGACAGGGGGCCAATTCACCCCTCCACTTT. The chain recombines TRBV2 with TRBJ1-6, with TRBD1 matching 10 bases. V shed 4 bases and J 7 bases; nucleotides not matched to a gene: 1. The CDR3 contains 14 residues. CDR1 is SNHLY and CDR2 is FYNNEI in the germline V gene. The complete variable domain, with remaining parts taken from reference TRBV2 and TRBJ1-6, reads EPEVTQTPSHQVTQMGQEVILRCVPISNHLYFYWYRQILGQKVEFLVSFYNNEISEKSEIFDDQFSVERPDGSNFTLKIRSTKLEDSAMYFCASSGQGANSPLHFGNGTRLTVT.

The chain couples TRBV28 to TRBJ1-2; 10 bases are shared with TRBD1. In germline, CDR1 is MDHEN, CDR2 SYDVKM. J lost 6 bases, V lost 0 bases, and 4 bases had no gene match. The CDR3 has 15 amino acids. As DNA, the CDR3 is TGTGCCAGCAGTTTATGGGGGGGACAGGGGAATGGCTACACCTTC. Translation: CASSLWGGQGNGYTF.

This sequence joins TRBV5-6 and TRBJ2-3, with D perhaps matching TRBD1 (5 bases). Germline V gives CDR1 SGHDT, CDR2 YYEEEE. V shed 4 bases and J shed 8 bases, with 14 bases lying between them. CDR3 length: 13 residues. CDR3 DNA: TGTGCCAGCAGCATGATTTCTAGGGGTACGCAGTATTTT. This codes for CASSMISRGTQYF.

The genes are TRBV18 and TRBJ2-7, with D possibly TRBD1 on 6 matching bases. From germline, CDR1 is KGHSH and CDR2 LQKENI. CDR3 length: 13 amino acids. The V end was cut by 2 bases, the J end by 2 bases, with 7 bases between. CDR3 sequence reads: CASSPWTAYEQYV. The CDR3 nucleotides read TGTGCCAGCTCACCATGGACAGCCTACGAGCAGTACGTC.

This clone was counted between two and nine times. The chain combines TRBV6-6 with TRBJ1-2; D not resolved. Germline V CDR1 and CDR2: MNHNY, SVGAGI (reference sequence). The V gene lost 6 bases and the J gene lost 3 bases, with 5 bases spanning the gap. The CDR3 runs 11 residues. This chain's CDR3 is CASRRDYGYTF. The CDR3 bases are TGTGCCAGCAGGAGAGACTATGGCTACACCTTC.

The rearrangement joins TRBV5-4 to TRBJ2-7; 8 bases match TRBD2. CDR3 length: 15 residues. V shed 0 bases, J shed 2 bases, and the junction held 4 bases outside the gene matches. From germline, CDR1 is SGHNT and CDR2 YYREEE (reference sequence). The CDR3 DNA reads as TGTGCCAGCAGCTTGGGAGGACTAGCCGCCTACGAGCAGTACTTC. Residues: CASSLGGLAAYEQYF.